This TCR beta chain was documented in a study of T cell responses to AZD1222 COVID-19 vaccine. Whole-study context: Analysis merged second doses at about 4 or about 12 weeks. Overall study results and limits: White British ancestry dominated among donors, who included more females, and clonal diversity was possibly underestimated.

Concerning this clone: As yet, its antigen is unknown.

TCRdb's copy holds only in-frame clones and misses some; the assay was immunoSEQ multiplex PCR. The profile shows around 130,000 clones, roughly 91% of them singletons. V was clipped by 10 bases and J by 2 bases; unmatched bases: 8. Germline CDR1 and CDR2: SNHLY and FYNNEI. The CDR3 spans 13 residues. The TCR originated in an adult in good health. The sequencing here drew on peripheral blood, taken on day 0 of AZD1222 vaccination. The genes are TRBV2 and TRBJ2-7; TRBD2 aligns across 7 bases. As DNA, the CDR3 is TGTGCCACTTATCGGGGAGGGCCCTACGAGCAGTACTTC. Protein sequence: CATYRGGPYEQYF.